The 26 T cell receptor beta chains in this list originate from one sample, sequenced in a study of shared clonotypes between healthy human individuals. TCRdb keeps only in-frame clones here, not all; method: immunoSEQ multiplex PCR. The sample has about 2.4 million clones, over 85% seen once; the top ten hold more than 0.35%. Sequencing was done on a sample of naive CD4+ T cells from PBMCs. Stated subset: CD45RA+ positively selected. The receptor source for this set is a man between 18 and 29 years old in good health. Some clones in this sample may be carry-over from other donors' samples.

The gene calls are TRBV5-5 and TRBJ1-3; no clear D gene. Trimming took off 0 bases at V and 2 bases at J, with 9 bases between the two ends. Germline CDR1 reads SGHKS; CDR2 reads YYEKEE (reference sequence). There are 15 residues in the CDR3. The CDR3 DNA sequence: TGTGCCAGCAGCTTGGGGGCTGGAACTGGAAACACCATATATTTT. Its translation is CASSLGAGTGNTIYF.

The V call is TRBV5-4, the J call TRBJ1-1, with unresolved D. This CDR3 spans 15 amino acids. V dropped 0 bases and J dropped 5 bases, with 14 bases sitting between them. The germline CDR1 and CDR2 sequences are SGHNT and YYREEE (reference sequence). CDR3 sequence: CASSLAGSIATEAFF. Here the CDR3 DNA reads TGTGCCAGCAGCTTGGCAGGATCGATAGCGACTGAAGCTTTCTTT. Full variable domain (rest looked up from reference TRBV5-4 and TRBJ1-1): ETGVTQSPTHLIKTRGQQVTLRCSSQSGHNTVSWYQQALGQGPQFIFQYYREEENGRGNFPPRFSGLQFPNYSSELNVNALELDDSALYLCASSLAGSIATEAFFGQGTRLTVV.

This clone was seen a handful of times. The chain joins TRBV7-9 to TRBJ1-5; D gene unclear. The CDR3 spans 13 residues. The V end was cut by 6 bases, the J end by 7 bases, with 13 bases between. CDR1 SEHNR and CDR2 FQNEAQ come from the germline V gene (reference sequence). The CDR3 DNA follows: TGTGCCAGCAGAATAGGGTCCGGCCAGCCCCAGCATTTT. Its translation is CASRIGSGQPQHF.

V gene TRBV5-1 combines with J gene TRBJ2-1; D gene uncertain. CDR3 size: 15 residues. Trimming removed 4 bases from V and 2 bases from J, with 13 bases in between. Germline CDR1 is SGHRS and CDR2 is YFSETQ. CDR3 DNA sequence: TGCGCCAGCAGCGAGACTTGGGTCCCCTACAATGAGCAGTTCTTC. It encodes CASSETWVPYNEQFF.

The CDR3 nucleotides read TGTGCCAGCAGCGCCCGAGGGGAATTTAGTGAGCAGTTCTTC. Protein product: CASSARGEFSEQFF. The chain links TRBV9 to TRBJ2-1; D might be TRBD1 or TRBD2, each matching 5 bases. Germline V gene data show CDR1 as SGDLS and CDR2 as YYNGEE. The CDR3 loop spans 14 amino acids. Trimming left V 3 bases short and J 9 bases short, with 16 bases between.

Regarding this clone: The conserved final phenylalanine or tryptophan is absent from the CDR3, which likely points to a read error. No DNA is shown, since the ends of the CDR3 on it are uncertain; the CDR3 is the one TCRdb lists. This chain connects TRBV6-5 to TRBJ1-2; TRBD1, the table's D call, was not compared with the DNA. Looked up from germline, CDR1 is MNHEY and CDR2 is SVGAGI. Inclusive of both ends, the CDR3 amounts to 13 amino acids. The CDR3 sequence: CASSQNQTDDFFC.

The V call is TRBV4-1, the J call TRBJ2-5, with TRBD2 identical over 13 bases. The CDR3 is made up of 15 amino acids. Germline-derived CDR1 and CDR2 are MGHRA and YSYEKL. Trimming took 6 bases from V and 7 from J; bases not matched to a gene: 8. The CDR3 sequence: CASSQGLAGIGTQYF. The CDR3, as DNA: TGCGCCAGCAGTCAGGGACTAGCGGGGATCGGGACCCAGTACTTC.

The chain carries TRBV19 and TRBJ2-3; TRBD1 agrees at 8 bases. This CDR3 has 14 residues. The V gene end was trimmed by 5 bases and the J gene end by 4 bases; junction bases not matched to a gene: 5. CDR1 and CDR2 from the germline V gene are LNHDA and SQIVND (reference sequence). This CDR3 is CASSLQTGADTQYF. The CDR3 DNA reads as TGTGCCAGTAGTTTACAGACAGGGGCAGATACGCAGTATTTT.

The CDR3 loop reads CASRDRGDTPYEQYF. CDR3 DNA sequence: TGCGCCAGCAGGGATAGGGGGGACACCCCCTACGAGCAGTACTTC. This chain links TRBV10-1 with TRBJ2-7; either TRBD1 or TRBD2 may fit D (6 bases each). Trimming stripped 6 bases from V and 2 bases from J, with 17 bases between. The CDR3 totals 15 residues. Germline CDR1 WNHNN, CDR2 SYGVQD (reference sequence).

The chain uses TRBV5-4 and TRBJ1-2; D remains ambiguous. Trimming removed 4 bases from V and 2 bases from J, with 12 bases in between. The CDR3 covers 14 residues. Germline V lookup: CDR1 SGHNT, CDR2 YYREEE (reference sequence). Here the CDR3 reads CASSVVTGNYGYTF. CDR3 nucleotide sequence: TGTGCCAGCAGCGTGGTGACTGGGAACTATGGCTACACCTTC. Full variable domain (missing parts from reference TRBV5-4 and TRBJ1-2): ETGVTQSPTHLIKTRGQQVTLRCSSQSGHNTVSWYQQALGQGPQFIFQYYREEENGRGNFPPRFSGLQFPNYSSELNVNALELDDSALYLCASSVVTGNYGYTFGSGTRLTVV.

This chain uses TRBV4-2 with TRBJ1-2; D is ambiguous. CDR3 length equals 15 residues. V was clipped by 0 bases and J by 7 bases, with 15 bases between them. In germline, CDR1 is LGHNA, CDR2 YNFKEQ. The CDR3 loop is CASSQDALISGGYTF. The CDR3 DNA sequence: TGTGCCAGCAGCCAAGACGCCCTAATTTCGGGTGGCTACACCTTC.

The CDR3 here is CASSLHLGQEYGYTF. The CDR3 DNA sequence: TGTGCCAGCAGTTTACACTTGGGGCAGGAGTATGGCTACACCTTC. The J gene is TRBJ1-2, the V gene TRBV6-4, with TRBD1 as a possible D gene (5 bases). Germline V gene data show CDR1 as MRHNA and CDR2 as SNTAGT. The CDR3 covers 15 residues. V dropped 5 bases and J dropped 5 bases, with 18 bases sitting between them.

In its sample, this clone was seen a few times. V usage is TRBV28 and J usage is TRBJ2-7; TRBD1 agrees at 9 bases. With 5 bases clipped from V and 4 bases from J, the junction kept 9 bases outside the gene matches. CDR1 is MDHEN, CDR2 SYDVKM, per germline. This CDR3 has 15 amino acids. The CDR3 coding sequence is TGTGCCAGCAGTCGTCCGGGACAGGGATTTTACGAGCAGTACTTC. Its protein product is CASSRPGQGFYEQYF.

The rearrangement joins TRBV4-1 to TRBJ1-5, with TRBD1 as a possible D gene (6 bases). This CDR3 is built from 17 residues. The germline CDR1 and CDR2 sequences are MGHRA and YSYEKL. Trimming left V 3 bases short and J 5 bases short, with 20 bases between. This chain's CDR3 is CASSHPALGGRDQPQHF. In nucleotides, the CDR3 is TGCGCCAGCAGCCACCCCGCCTTAGGGGGGAGAGATCAGCCCCAGCATTTT.

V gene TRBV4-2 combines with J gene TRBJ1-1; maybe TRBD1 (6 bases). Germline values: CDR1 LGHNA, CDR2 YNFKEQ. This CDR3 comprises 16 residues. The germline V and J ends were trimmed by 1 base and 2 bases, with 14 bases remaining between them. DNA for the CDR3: TGTGCCAGCAGCCAAGGTCCAAGGGGGGGTAACACTGAAGCTTTCTTT. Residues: CASSQGPRGGNTEAFF.

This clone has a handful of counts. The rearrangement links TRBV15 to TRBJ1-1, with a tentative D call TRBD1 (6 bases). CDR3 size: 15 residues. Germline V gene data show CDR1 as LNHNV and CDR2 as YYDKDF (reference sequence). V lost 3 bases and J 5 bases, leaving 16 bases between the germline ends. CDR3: CATSRGRQEGTEAFF. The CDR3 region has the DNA TGTGCCACCAGCAGGGGGAGACAGGAGGGGACTGAAGCTTTCTTT.

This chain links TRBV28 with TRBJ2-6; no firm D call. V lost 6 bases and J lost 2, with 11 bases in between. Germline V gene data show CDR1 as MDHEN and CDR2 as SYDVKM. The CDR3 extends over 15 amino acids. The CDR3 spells CASRFRPAGANVLTF. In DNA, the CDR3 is TGTGCCAGCAGGTTTAGGCCGGCTGGGGCCAACGTCCTGACTTTC.

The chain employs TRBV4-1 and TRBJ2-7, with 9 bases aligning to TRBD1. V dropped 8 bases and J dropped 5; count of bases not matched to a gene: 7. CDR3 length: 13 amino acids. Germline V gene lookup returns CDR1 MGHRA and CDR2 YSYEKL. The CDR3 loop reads CASRPGQGDEQYF. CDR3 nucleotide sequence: TGCGCCAGCCGCCCGGGACAGGGCGACGAGCAGTACTTC.

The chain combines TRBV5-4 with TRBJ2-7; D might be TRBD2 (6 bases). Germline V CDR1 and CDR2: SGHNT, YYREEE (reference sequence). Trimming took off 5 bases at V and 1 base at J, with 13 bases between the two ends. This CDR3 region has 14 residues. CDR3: CASSPLAGSYEQYF. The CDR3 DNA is TGTGCCAGCAGTCCTCTGGCGGGGTCCTACGAGCAGTACTTC.

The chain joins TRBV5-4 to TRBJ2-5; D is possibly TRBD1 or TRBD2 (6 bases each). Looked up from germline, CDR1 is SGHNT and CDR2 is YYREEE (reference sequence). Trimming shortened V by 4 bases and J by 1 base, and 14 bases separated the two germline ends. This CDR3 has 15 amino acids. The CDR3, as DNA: TGTGCCAGCAGCGGGGGGCCTCGGGGCCAAGAGACCCAGTACTTC. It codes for CASSGGPRGQETQYF.

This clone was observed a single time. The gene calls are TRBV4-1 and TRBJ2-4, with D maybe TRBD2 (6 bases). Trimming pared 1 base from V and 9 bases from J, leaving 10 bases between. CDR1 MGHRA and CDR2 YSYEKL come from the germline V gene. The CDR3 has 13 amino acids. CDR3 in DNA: TGCGCCAGCAGCCAAGTCCCGCGGGGCATTCAGTACTTC. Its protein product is CASSQVPRGIQYF.

CDR3 sequence: CASSQESTDTQYF. In nucleotides, the CDR3 is TGTGCCAGCAGCCAGGAGAGCACAGATACGCAGTATTTT. V gene TRBV9 combines with J gene TRBJ2-3; unclear D gene. The V gene lost 4 bases and the J gene lost 0 bases, with 6 bases spanning the gap. The length of the CDR3 is 13 residues. Germline V gene sequence: CDR1 SGDLS, CDR2 YYNGEE.

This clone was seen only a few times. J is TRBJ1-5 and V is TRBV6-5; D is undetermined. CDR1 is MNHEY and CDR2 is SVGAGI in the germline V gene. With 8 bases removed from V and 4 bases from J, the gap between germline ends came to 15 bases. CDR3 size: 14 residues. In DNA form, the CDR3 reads TGTGCCAGCGCCCGTCGGGCCTTTAATCAGCCCCAGCATTTT. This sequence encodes CASARRAFNQPQHF.

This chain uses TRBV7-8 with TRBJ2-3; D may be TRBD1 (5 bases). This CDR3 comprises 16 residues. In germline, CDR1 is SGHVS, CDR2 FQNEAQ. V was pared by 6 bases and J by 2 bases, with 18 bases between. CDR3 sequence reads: CASSSTRQGFTDTQYF. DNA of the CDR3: TGTGCCAGCAGTTCCACGCGGCAGGGCTTCACAGATACGCAGTATTTT.

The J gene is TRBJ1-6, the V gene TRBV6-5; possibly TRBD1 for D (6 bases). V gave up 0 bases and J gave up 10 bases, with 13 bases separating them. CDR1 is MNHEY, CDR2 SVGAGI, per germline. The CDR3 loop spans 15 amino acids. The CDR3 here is CASSYSPKGGSPLHF. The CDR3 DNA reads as TGTGCCAGCAGTTACTCCCCCAAGGGGGGATCACCCCTCCACTTT.

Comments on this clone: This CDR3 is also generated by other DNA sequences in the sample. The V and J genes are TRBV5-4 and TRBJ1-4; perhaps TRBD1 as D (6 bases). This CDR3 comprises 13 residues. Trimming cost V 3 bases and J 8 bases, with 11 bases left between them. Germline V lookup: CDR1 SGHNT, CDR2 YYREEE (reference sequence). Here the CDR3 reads CASSSQGGEKLFF. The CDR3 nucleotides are TGTGCCAGCAGCTCACAGGGAGGAGAAAAACTGTTTTTT. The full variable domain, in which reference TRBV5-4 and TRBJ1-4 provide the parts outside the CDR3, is ETGVTQSPTHLIKTRGQQVTLRCSSQSGHNTVSWYQQALGQGPQFIFQYYREEENGRGNFPPRFSGLQFPNYSSELNVNALELDDSALYLCASSSQGGEKLFFGSGTQLSVL.